The rows below give T cell receptor beta chains drawn from one sample of a study of blood T cell repertoires in COVID-19. Data came from immunoSEQ multiplex PCR; TCRdb stores just in-frame clones and leaves some out. The sample lists about 76,000 clones; around 88% were seen once. Sequenced material: peripheral blood. These TCRs come from a human donor in a cohort sampled during active COVID-19. The CDR3 runs from the conserved cysteine through the conserved F or W. A D gene is named only where the DNA matches it firmly. Not all rows give a size; the values are once, few, many and, for expanded clones, a class.

TRBJ2-1 | TRBD2 | - | TRBV6-4 | TGTGCCAGCAGTGCGAGGACTAGCGCTTATGAGCAGTTCTTC | CASSARTSAYEQFF
TRBJ1-2 | - | - | TRBV11-3 | TGTGCCAGCAGCTTATCCGGAGAAGCTAACTATGGCTACACCTTC | CASSLSGEANYGYTF
TRBJ2-2 | - | - | TRBV5-4 | TGTGCCAGCAGCTTGGCCCTGGGAGGAGACACCGGGGAGCTGTTTTTT | CASSLALGGDTGELFF
TRBJ2-2 | - | few | TRBV5-4 | TGTGCCAGCAGCTTGCCCAAGAACACCGGGGAGCTGTTTTTT | CASSLPKNTGELFF
TRBJ2-4 | TRBD2 | - | TRBV7-2 | TGTGCCAGCAGCTCCTGGACTAGCGGGACTCAGTACTTC | CASSSWTSGTQYF
TRBJ2-3 | TRBD2 | - | TRBV10-3 | TGTGCCATCAGTGAAAGGGGGACTAGCGACACAGATACGCAGTATTTT | CAISERGTSDTDTQYF
TRBJ1-6 | TRBD1 | - | TRBV3-1/TRBV3-2 | TGTGCCAGCAGCCCCTCAGGGGGAACGGGGTCCTATAATTCACCCCTCCACTTT | CASSPSGGTGSYNSPLHF
TRBJ2-3 | TRBD2 | - | TRBV7-2 | TGTGCCAGCAGCCTCTCGGGACTAGCCCCCAAGCAGTATTTT | CASSLSGLAPKQYF
TRBJ2-2 | TRBD2 | few | TRBV27 | TGTGCCAGCAGTTCGGGACTAGCGGGAGGTCTAACCGGGGAGCTGTTTTTT | CASSSGLAGGLTGELFF
TRBJ1-6 | TRBD1 | few | TRBV2 | TGTGCCAGCAGGACCACAGGGGACTATAATTCACCCCTCCACTTT | CASRTTGDYNSPLHF
TRBJ1-5 | - | once | TRBV27 | TGTGCCAGCAGTACACAGCCTTATAGCAATCAGCCCCAGCATTTT | CASSTQPYSNQPQHF
TRBJ1-4 | TRBD1 | - | TRBV30 | TGTGCCTGGAGGACAGGGACCCTGGGTCTGTTTTTT | CAWRTGTLGLFF
TRBJ2-3 | TRBD2 | - | TRBV14 | TGTGCCAGCAGCCGGGTAGCGGGAGCCCGGCCCCCAGATACGCAGTATTTT | CASSRVAGARPPDTQYF
TRBJ1-4 | - | - | TRBV11-2 | TGTGCCAGCAGTCGTTCGGCGGGGGGCTTGTTTAATGAAAAACTGTTTTTT | CASSRSAGGLFNEKLFF
TRBJ2-1 | TRBD2 | - | TRBV3-1/TRBV3-2 | TGTGCCAGCACCGCGACTAGCGGGGGATACAATGAGCAGTTCTTC | CASTATSGGYNEQFF
TRBJ2-7 | - | - | TRBV10-3 | TGTGCCATCAGTGAGGACAGCCCCTACGAGCAGTACTTC | CAISEDSPYEQYF
TRBJ2-3 | TRBD2 | - | TRBV4-3 | TGCGCCAGCAGCCAATTCCCGGGGGGGAACGGAGTAGATACGCAGTATTTT | CASSQFPGGNGVDTQYF
TRBJ1-3 | TRBD1 | - | TRBV12-5 | TGTGCTAGTGGTTTGGCAATTATGTTGACAGGGAGCGGTTCTGGAAACACCATATATTTT | CASGLAIMLTGSGSGNTIYF
TRBJ2-2 | - | - | TRBV9 | TGTGCCAGCAAAGGGAGGGGGGAGCTGTTTTTT | CASKGRGELFF
TRBJ1-4 | - | - | TRBV6-5 | TGTGCCAGCAGTTACTCGAAACAGACACCAAATGAAAAACTGTTTTTT | CASSYSKQTPNEKLFF
TRBJ2-1 | TRBD1 | - | TRBV28 | TGTGCCAGCAGTTTGCGCAGGGGGCCCAGATTGGGCAATGAGCAGTTCTTC | CASSLRRGPRLGNEQFF
TRBJ2-5 | TRBD2 | - | TRBV19 | TGTGCCAGTAGTATCGCTGGACTAGCCGCAGAGACCCAGTACTTC | CASSIAGLAAETQYF